This is a list of T cell receptor beta chains from one sample in a study of spatial heterogeneity in lung cancer. In TCRdb, the 5' RACE reads were re-called with MiXCR into one record per CDR3 protein. The sample includes about 11,000 distinct CDR3 sequences, approximately 5.1% of them seen just once. Sequenced material: lung tumor tissue, taken at surgery. The receptors shown here come from a male donor with early-stage non-small cell lung cancer. CDR3s include the opening cysteine and the closing phenylalanine or tryptophan. Fields, in order: CDR3 length, J gene, clone size, V gene, D gene, CDR3 protein, CDR3 DNA. The D gene is left open where the match is weak. The size field is filled for only some rows; it gives once, few, many or a size class.

length: 10
J: TRBJ2-2
size: medium-sized
V: TRBV11-2
D: NA
CDR3: CAGGTGELFF
DNA: TGTGCCGGGGGCACCGGGGAGCTGTTTTTT

length: 16
J: TRBJ2-6
size: few
V: TRBV27
D: NA
CDR3: CASSLTAGSGANVLTF
DNA: TGTGCCAGCAGTTTAACGGCGGGCTCTGGGGCCAACGTCCTGACTTTC

length: 15
J: TRBJ1-1
size: many
V: TRBV10-3
D: NA
CDR3: CAISGEGYVNTEAFF
DNA: TGTGCCATCAGTGGGGAGGGATACGTGAACACTGAAGCTTTCTTT

length: 14
J: TRBJ1-4
size: many
V: TRBV7-9
D: TRBD1
CDR3: CASKDDRGNEKPFF
DNA: TGTGCCAGCAAAGATGACAGGGGGAATGAAAAACCGTTTTTT

length: 12
J: TRBJ1-1
size: medium-sized
V: TRBV29-1
D: NA
CDR3: CSVERDNTEAFF
DNA: TGCAGCGTTGAGCGGGACAACACTGAAGCTTTCTTT

length: 14
J: TRBJ2-7
size: many
V: TRBV10-3
D: NA
CDR3: CAISESIAEYEQYF
DNA: TGTGCCATCAGTGAGTCGATAGCGGAGTACGAGCAGTACTTC

length: 13
J: TRBJ1-5
size: many
V: TRBV18
D: NA
CDR3: CASSSDTNQPQHF
DNA: TGTGCCAGCTCTTCGGACACCAATCAGCCCCAGCATTTT

length: 13
J: TRBJ2-7
size: many
V: TRBV20-1
D: TRBD1
CDR3: CSASGQGYYEQYF
DNA: TGCAGTGCTAGCGGACAGGGTTACTACGAGCAGTACTTC

length: 17
J: TRBJ1-5
size: many
V: TRBV5-1
D: NA
CDR3: CASSYWTPHYSNQPQHF
DNA: TGCGCCAGCAGTTACTGGACACCACATTATAGCAATCAGCCCCAGCATTTT

length: 14
J: TRBJ1-2
size: medium-sized
V: TRBV10-3
D: NA
CDR3: CAISTGNKINGYTF
DNA: TGTGCCATCAGCACAGGGAATAAAATCAATGGCTACACCTTC

length: 13
J: TRBJ1-2
size: few
V: TRBV20-1
D: NA
CDR3: CSAGGEIHYGYTF
DNA: TGCAGTGCTGGGGGGGAGATCCACTATGGCTACACCTTC

length: 12
J: TRBJ1-1
size: NA
V: TRBV13
D: NA
CDR3: CASSPGRTEAFF
DNA: TGTGCCAGCAGCCCGGGGCGGACTGAAGCTTTCTTT

length: 12
J: TRBJ2-2
size: many
V: TRBV6-2/TRBV6-3
D: NA
CDR3: CASRRGTGELFF
DNA: TGTGCCAGCAGGAGGGGAACCGGGGAGCTGTTTTTT

length: 15
J: TRBJ1-1
size: many
V: TRBV5-1
D: NA
CDR3: CASSPGDRVLTEAFF
DNA: TGCGCCAGCAGTCCTGGCGATCGGGTATTAACTGAAGCTTTCTTT

length: 14
J: TRBJ2-3
size: many
V: TRBV7-2
D: NA
CDR3: CASSLGVKTDTQYF
DNA: TGTGCCAGCAGCTTAGGGGTAAAGACAGATACGCAGTATTTT

length: 17
J: TRBJ1-2
size: few
V: TRBV5-4
D: NA
CDR3: CASSSLGQPAIAYGYTF
DNA: TGTGCCAGCAGCTCCCTCGGACAGCCTGCAATAGCCTATGGCTACACCTTC

length: 13
J: TRBJ2-3
size: many
V: TRBV12-3/TRBV12-4
D: TRBD2
CDR3: CASRREGTDTQYF
DNA: TGTGCCAGCAGGCGGGAGGGGACAGATACGCAGTATTTT

length: 12
J: TRBJ2-7
size: many
V: TRBV12-3/TRBV12-4
D: NA
CDR3: CASSFVGKEQYF
DNA: TGTGCCAGCAGTTTTGTGGGGAAGGAGCAGTACTTC

length: 14
J: TRBJ1-3
size: many
V: TRBV20-1
D: NA
CDR3: CSADVTGSGNTIYF
DNA: TGCAGTGCCGACGTTACAGGGTCTGGAAACACCATATATTTT

length: 13
J: TRBJ1-5
size: many
V: TRBV2
D: NA
CDR3: CAGTGGSHQPQHF
DNA: TGTGCCGGTACCGGGGGTAGTCATCAGCCCCAGCATTTT

length: 13
J: TRBJ1-2
size: medium-sized
V: TRBV6-4
D: TRBD1
CDR3: CASSQTGGGGYTF
DNA: TGTGCCAGCAGTCAAACAGGGGGAGGAGGCTACACCTTC

length: 13
J: TRBJ1-1
size: many
V: TRBV7-2
D: NA
CDR3: CASSPRRNTEAFF
DNA: TGTGCCAGCAGCCCCCGACGGAACACTGAAGCTTTCTTT

length: 11
J: TRBJ2-1
size: many
V: TRBV29-1
D: NA
CDR3: CSVESYNEQFF
DNA: TGCAGCGTTGAAAGCTACAATGAGCAGTTCTTC

length: 15
J: TRBJ1-1
size: many
V: TRBV7-2
D: NA
CDR3: CASSLTRNPNTEAFF
DNA: TGTGCCAGCAGCTTAACGAGGAACCCTAACACTGAAGCTTTCTTT

length: 15
J: TRBJ2-7
size: many
V: TRBV6-5
D: NA
CDR3: CASSYSRRVGFEQYF
DNA: TGTGCCAGCAGTTACTCGCGTAGGGTCGGGTTCGAGCAGTACTTC

length: 14
J: TRBJ2-3
size: many
V: TRBV20-1
D: TRBD1
CDR3: CSASLGQDTDTQYF
DNA: TGCAGTGCTAGCCTCGGACAGGACACAGATACGCAGTATTTT

length: 14
J: TRBJ2-3
size: many
V: TRBV7-2
D: NA
CDR3: CASSVTTSTDTQYF
DNA: TGTGCCAGCAGCGTAACGACTAGCACAGATACGCAGTATTTT

length: 15
J: TRBJ2-1
size: many
V: TRBV7-8
D: TRBD1
CDR3: CASSQGQGTYNEQFF
DNA: TGTGCCAGCAGCCAGGGACAGGGTACTTACAATGAGCAGTTCTTC

length: 16
J: TRBJ2-2
size: many
V: TRBV5-1
D: NA
CDR3: CASSLVADLSTGELFF
DNA: TGCGCCAGCAGCTTGGTGGCGGACCTTAGCACCGGGGAGCTGTTTTTT

length: 16
J: TRBJ1-6
size: many
V: TRBV27
D: TRBD1
CDR3: CASSSGGLLRHSPLHF
DNA: TGTGCCAGCAGTTCAGGGGGTCTGCTGCGGCATTCACCCCTCCACTTT

length: 12
J: TRBJ2-3
size: NA
V: TRBV7-9
D: NA
CDR3: CASVAPTDTQYF
DNA: TGTGCCAGCGTAGCGCCCACAGATACGCAGTATTTT

length: 16
J: TRBJ1-5
size: medium-sized
V: TRBV20-1
D: NA
CDR3: CSAGEQGSYSNQPQHF
DNA: TGCAGTGCTGGAGAGCAGGGTAGTTATAGCAATCAGCCCCAGCATTTT

length: 15
J: TRBJ2-7
size: many
V: TRBV20-1
D: NA
CDR3: CSARPTRTGSGEQYF
DNA: TGCAGTGCTAGACCCACAAGAACGGGGTCTGGGGAGCAGTACTTC

length: 13
J: TRBJ1-5
size: many
V: TRBV18
D: NA
CDR3: CASSPGPNQPQHF
DNA: TGTGCCAGCTCACCAGGGCCCAATCAGCCCCAGCATTTT

length: 15
J: TRBJ2-1
size: many
V: TRBV20-1
D: TRBD2
CDR3: CSARVAGGPRNEQFF
DNA: TGCAGTGCTAGAGTAGCGGGAGGGCCTCGGAATGAGCAGTTCTTC

length: 12
J: TRBJ1-1
size: many
V: TRBV29-1
D: NA
CDR3: CSARGFDTEAFF
DNA: TGCAGCGCTAGGGGTTTTGACACTGAAGCTTTCTTT

length: 16
J: TRBJ1-6
size: many
V: TRBV20-1
D: NA
CDR3: CSARDSGQGGNSPLHF
DNA: TGCAGTGCTAGAGATAGTGGGCAGGGAGGTAATTCACCCCTCCACTTT